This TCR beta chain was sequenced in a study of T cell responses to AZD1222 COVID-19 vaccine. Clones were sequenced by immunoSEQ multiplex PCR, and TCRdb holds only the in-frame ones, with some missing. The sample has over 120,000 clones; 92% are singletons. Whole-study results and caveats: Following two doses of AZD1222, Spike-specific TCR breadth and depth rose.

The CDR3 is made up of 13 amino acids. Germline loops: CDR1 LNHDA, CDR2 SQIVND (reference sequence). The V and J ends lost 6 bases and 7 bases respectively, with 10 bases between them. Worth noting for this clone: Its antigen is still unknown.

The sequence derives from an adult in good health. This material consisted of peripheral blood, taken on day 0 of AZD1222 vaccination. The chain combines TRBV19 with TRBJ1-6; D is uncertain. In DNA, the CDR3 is TGTGCCAGTAGGGGGATGGGAAATTCACCCCTCCACTTT. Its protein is CASRGMGNSPLHF.